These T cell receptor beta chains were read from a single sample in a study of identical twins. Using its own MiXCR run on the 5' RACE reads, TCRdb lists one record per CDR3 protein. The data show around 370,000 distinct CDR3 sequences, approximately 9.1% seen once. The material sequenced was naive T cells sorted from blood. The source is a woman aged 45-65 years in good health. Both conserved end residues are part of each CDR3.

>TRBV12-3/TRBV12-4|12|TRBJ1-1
CASSEFGTEAFF
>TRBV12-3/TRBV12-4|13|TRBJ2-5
CASSLAFGGDQYF
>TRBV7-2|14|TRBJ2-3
CASSFGPVADTQYF
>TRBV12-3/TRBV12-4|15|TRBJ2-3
CASSFLADNTDTQYF
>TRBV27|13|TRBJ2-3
CASSHEGTDTQYF
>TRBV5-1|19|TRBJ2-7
CASSLGGTSERRKGYEQYF
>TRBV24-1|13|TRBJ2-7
CATSDPGRREQYF
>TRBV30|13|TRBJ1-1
CAWSASTDTEAFF
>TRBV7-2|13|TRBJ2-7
CASVPTPPYEQYF
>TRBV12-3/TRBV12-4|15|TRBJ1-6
CASSFKQGRGSPLHF
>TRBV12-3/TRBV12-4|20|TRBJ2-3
CASSYSRLAGGFSSTDTQYF
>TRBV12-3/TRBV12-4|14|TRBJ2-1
CASNLAGEFREQFF
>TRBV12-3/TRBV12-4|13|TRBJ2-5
CASSLKLAQTQYF
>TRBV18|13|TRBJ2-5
CASSPIRQETQYF
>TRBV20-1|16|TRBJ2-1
CSARDQVSSSINEQFF